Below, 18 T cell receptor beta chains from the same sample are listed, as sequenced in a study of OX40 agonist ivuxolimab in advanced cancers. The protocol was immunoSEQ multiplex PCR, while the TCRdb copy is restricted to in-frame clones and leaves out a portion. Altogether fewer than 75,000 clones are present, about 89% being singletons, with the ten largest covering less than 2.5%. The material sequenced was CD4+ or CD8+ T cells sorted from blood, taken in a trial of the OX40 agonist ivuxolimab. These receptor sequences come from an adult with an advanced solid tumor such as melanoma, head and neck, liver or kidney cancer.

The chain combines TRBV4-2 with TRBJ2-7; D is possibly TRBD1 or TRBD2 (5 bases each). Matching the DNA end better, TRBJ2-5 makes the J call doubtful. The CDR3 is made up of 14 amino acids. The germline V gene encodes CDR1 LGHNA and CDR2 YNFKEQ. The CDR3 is CASSQGGEGETQYF. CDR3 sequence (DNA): TGTGCCAGCAGCCAAGGAGGGGAAGGGGAGACCCAGTACTTC.

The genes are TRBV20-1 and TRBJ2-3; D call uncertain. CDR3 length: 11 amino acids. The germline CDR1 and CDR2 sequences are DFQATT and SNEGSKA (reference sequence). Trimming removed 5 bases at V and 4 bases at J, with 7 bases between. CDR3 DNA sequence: TGCAGTGCTGAAATGGCAGATACGCAGTATTTT. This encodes CSAEMADTQYF.

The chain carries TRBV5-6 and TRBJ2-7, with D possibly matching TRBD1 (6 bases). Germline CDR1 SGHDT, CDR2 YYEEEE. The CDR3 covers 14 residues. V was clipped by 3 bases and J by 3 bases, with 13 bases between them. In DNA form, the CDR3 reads TGTGCCAGCAGCTACCGGGACAACATCTACGAGCAGTACTTC. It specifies CASSYRDNIYEQYF.

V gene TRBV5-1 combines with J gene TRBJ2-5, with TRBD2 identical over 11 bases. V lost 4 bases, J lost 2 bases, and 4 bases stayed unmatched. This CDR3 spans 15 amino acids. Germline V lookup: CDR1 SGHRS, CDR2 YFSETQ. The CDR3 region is CASSTLAGGQETQYF. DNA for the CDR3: TGCGCCAGCAGCACCCTAGCGGGGGGACAAGAGACCCAGTACTTC.

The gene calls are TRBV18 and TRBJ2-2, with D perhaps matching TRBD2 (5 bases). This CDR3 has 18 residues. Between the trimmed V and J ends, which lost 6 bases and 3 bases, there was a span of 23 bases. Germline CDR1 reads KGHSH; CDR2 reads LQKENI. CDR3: CASSRGILAARDTGELFF. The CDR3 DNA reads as TGTGCCAGCTCCAGAGGGATCTTGGCGGCTAGGGACACCGGGGAGCTGTTTTTT. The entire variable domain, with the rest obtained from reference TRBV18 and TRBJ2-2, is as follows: NAGVMQNPRHLVRRRGQEARLRCSPMKGHSHVYWYRQLPEEGLKFMVYLQKENIIDESGMPKERFSAEFPKEGPSILRIQQVVRGDSAAYFCASSRGILAARDTGELFFGEGSRLTVL.

CDR3 DNA sequence: TGTGCCAGCAGCTTAGATGGGAGGTCGAGGGGCAATGAAAAACTGTTTTTT. It is translated as CASSLDGRSRGNEKLFF. V is TRBV11-2 and J is TRBJ1-4; D is perhaps TRBD1 (5 bases). This CDR3 contains 17 residues. V lost 0 bases to trimming and J lost 5 bases, with 16 bases between them. CDR1 and CDR2 from the germline V gene are SGHAT and FQNNGV.

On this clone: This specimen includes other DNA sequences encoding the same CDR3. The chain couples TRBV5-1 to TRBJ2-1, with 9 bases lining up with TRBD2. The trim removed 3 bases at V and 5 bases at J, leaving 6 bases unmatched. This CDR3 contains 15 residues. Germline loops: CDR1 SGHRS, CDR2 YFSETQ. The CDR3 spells CASSSLAGGNNEQFF. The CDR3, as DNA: TGCGCCAGCAGCTCACTAGCGGGCGGTAACAATGAGCAGTTCTTC.

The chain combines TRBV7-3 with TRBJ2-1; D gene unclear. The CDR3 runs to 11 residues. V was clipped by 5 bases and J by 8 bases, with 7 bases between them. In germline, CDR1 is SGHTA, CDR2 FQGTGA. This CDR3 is CASSPPDEQFF. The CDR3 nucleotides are TGTGCCAGCAGCCCCCCGGATGAGCAGTTCTTC.

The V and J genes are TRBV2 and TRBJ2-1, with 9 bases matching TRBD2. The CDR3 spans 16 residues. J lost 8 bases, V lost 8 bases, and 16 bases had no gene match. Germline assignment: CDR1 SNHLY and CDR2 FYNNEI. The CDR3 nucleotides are TGTGCCAGCTCAAAGGGACTAGCTGGTTTTGGAGATGAGCAGTTCTTC. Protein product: CASSKGLAGFGDEQFF.

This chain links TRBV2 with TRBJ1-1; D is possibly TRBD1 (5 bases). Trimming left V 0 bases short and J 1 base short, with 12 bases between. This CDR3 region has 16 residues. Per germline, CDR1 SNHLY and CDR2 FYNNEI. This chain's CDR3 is CASSEARKGRNTEAFF. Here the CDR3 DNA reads TGTGCCAGCAGTGAAGCTCGGAAGGGGAGGAACACTGAAGCTTTCTTT.

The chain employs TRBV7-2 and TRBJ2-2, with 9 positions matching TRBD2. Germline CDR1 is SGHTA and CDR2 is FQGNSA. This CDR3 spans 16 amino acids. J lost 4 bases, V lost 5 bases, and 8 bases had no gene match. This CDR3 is CASSPEGGRVTGELFF. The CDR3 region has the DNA TGTGCCAGCAGCCCTGAGGGCGGGAGGGTCACCGGGGAGCTGTTTTTT.

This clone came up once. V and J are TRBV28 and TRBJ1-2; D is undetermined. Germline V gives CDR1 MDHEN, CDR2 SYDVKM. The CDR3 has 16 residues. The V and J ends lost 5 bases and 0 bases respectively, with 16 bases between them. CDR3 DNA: TGTGCCAGCAGTCTCTTACGGGTCGCTTCTAACTATGGCTACACCTTC. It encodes CASSLLRVASNYGYTF.

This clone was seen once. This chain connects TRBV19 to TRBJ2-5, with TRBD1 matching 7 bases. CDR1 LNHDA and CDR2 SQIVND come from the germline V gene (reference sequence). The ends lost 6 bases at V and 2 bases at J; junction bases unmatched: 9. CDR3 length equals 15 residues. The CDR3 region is CASSRGTAFQETQYF. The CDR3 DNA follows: TGTGCCAGTAGCAGGGGGACAGCCTTTCAAGAGACCCAGTACTTC.

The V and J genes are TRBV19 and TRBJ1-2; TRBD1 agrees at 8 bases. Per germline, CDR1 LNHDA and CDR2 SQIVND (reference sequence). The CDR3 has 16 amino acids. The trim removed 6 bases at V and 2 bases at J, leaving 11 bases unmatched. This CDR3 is CASRPYETGVNYGYTF. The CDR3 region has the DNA TGTGCCAGTAGACCGTACGAGACAGGGGTAAACTATGGCTACACCTTC. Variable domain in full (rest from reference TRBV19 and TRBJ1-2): DGGITQSPKYLFRKEGQNVTLSCEQNLNHDAMYWYRQDPGQGLRLIYYSQIVNDFQKGDIAEGYSVSREKKESFPLTVTSAQKNPTAFYLCASRPYETGVNYGYTFGSGTRLTVV.

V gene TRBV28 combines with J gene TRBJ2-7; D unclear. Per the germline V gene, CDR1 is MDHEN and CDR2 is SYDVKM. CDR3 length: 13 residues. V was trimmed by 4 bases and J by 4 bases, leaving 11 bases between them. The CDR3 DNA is TGTGCCAGCAGTTCAAGGCCTGTGTACGAGCAGTACTTC. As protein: CASSSRPVYEQYF.

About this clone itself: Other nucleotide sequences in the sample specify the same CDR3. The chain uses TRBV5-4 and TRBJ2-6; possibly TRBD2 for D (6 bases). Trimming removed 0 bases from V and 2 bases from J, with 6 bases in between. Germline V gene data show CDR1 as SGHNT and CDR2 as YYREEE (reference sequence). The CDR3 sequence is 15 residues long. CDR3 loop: CASSLGGAGANVLTF. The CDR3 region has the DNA TGTGCCAGCAGCTTGGGGGGGGCTGGGGCCAACGTCCTGACTTTC.

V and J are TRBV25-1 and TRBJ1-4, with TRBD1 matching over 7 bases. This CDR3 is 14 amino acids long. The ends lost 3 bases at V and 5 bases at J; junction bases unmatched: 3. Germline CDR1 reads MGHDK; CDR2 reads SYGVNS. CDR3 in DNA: TGTGCCAGCAGTGAGACAGGGAGAAATGAAAAACTGTTTTTT. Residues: CASSETGRNEKLFF.

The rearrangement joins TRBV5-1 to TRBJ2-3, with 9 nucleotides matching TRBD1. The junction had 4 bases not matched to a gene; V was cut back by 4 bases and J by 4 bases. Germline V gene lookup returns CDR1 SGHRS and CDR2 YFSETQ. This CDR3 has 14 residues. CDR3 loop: CASSPDRGADTQYF. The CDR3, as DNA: TGCGCCAGCAGCCCGGACAGGGGCGCAGATACGCAGTATTTT. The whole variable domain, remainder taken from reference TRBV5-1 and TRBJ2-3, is KAGVTQTPRYLIKTRGQQVTLSCSPISGHRSVSWYQQTPGQGLQFLFEYFSETQRNKGNFPGRFSGRQFSNSRSEMNVSTLELGDSALYLCASSPDRGADTQYFGPGTRLTVL.